These 30 T cell receptor beta chains share one sample of origin, sequenced in a study of cytomegalovirus exposure and HLA in healthy donors (dated by TCRdb to the late 2010s). Library method: the immunoSEQ multiplex PCR assay. A mixture of 60 forward primers for TCR Vbeta segments and 13 reverse primers for TCR Jbeta segments was used in the multiplex PCR. Entries here come from immuneACCESS through TCRdb and include only in-frame sequences with V and J called. Some clones fail to appear in such tables; in the studies checked, an unresolved V gene covers under half of the shortfall, and the cause of the remainder is unknown. This sample gives under 200,000 clones in total; roughly three quarters of them show up just once. In total, the top ten clones hold 7% to 9% of the sample. The sequenced sample consisted of PBMCs. The receptors were gathered from a male donor in good health and CMV-seropositive.

CDR3 sequence reads: CASRITRSSYNEQFF. CDR3 bases: TGTGCCAGTAGGATAACTAGGAGCTCCTACAATGAGCAGTTCTTC. This rearrangement joins TRBV19 to TRBJ2-1; perhaps TRBD2 as D (5 bases). CDR3 size: 15 residues. Trimming removed 6 bases from V and 0 bases from J, with 12 bases in between. The germline gives CDR1 LNHDA, CDR2 SQIVND (reference sequence).

The J gene is TRBJ2-2, the V gene TRBV7-6; 13 bases are shared with TRBD2. V shed 2 bases and J 3 bases; nucleotides not matched to a gene: 15. Germline lookup yields CDR1 SGHVS and CDR2 FNYEAQ. CDR3 length: 21 residues. The DNA of the CDR3 is TGTGCCAGCAGCTTAAGGTCCGGACTAGCGGGGGCCCAGGGGGACACCGGGGAGCTGTTTTTT. Its translation is CASSLRSGLAGAQGDTGELFF.

The chain recombines TRBV9 with TRBJ2-1; 12 nucleotides align to TRBD2. The CDR3 runs 15 residues. Germline trimming cut 4 bases from V and 5 bases from J; bases unmatched to any gene: 4. Per the germline V gene, CDR1 is SGDLS and CDR2 is YYNGEE. CDR3 sequence: CASSPRTSGNNEQFF. CDR3 DNA sequence: TGTGCCAGCAGCCCCCGGACTAGCGGGAACAATGAGCAGTTCTTC.

The chain carries TRBV30 and TRBJ2-5; 12 positions match TRBD2. The J segment lost 0 bases and the V segment lost 3 bases, leaving 5 bases of the junction unmatched. The germline CDR1 and CDR2 sequences are GTSNPN and SVGIG (reference sequence). CDR3 length: 16 amino acids. Here the CDR3 reads CAWRTGTSGYQETQYF. As DNA, the CDR3 is TGTGCCTGGAGAACCGGGACTAGCGGGTACCAAGAGACCCAGTACTTC. Variable domain in full (rest from reference TRBV30 and TRBJ2-5): SQTIHQWPATLVQPVGSPLSLECTVEGTSNPNLYWYRQAAGRGLQLLFYSVGIGQISSEVPQNLSASRPQDRQFILSSKKLLLSDSGFYLCAWRTGTSGYQETQYFGPGTRLLVL.

The rearrangement uses TRBV5-1 and TRBJ1-1; the D gene is possibly TRBD1 (6 bases). This CDR3 is built from 13 residues. V gave up 0 bases and J gave up 11 bases, with 14 bases separating them. Per germline, CDR1 SGHRS and CDR2 YFSETQ. The CDR3 sequence is CASSLAGGGMAFF. The CDR3 coding sequence is TGCGCCAGCAGCTTGGCGGGAGGGGGGATGGCTTTCTTT.

In the case of this clone: The sample carries other DNA sequences with the same CDR3. This chain connects TRBV6-5 to TRBJ1-6; D unresolved. The CDR3 is 14 residues long. Germline-derived CDR1 and CDR2 are MNHEY and SVGAGI. V lost 7 bases and J lost 5, with 12 bases in between. Here the CDR3 DNA reads TGTGCCAGCACCCAAAACCCAGATAATTCACCCCTCCACTTT. It translates to CASTQNPDNSPLHF.

The chain is built from TRBV6-4 and TRBJ1-1, with 7 bases identical to TRBD1. Germline V gene lookup returns CDR1 MRHNA and CDR2 SNTAGT. V trimming: 5 bases; J trimming: 0 bases; junction bases outside the gene matches: 15. This CDR3 region has 18 residues. For the CDR3, the DNA is TGTGCCAGCAGTTTCCGTCCCCTAATACAGGGGCTGAACACTGAAGCTTTCTTT. Translation gives CASSFRPLIQGLNTEAFF.

The chain has TRBV30 and TRBJ1-1; maybe TRBD1 (6 bases). Trimming cost V 2 bases and J 0 bases, with 7 bases left between them. The CDR3 has 13 residues. Germline V gene lookup returns CDR1 GTSNPN and CDR2 SVGIG (reference sequence). The CDR3 is CAWSRDMNTEAFF. Here the CDR3 DNA reads TGTGCCTGGAGTAGGGACATGAACACTGAAGCTTTCTTT.

Only a few counts were recorded for this clone. The rearrangement uses TRBV6-4 and TRBJ1-2; D unresolved. Trimming shortened V by 0 bases and J by 6 bases, and 14 bases separated the two germline ends. The CDR3 is made up of 15 amino acids. CDR1 is MRHNA, CDR2 SNTAGT, per germline. CDR3 region: CASSDSNRGINGYTF. CDR3 sequence (DNA): TGTGCCAGCAGTGACTCAAATAGAGGGATAAATGGCTACACCTTC.

V and J are TRBV4-1 and TRBJ1-4, with 8 bases identical to TRBD1. The ends lost 1 base at V and 8 bases at J; junction bases unmatched: 3. Germline assignment: CDR1 MGHRA and CDR2 YSYEKL. The CDR3 runs to 14 residues. The CDR3 coding sequence is TGCGCCAGCAGCCAAGTACAGGGGGTAGAAAAACTGTTTTTT. It translates to CASSQVQGVEKLFF.

In the case of this clone: One end of the junction is discordant with germline, which a read error may explain. The V and J genes are TRBV7-7 and TRBJ2-5, with 9 bases identical to TRBD1. The germline V gene has CDR1 SSHAT and CDR2 FNYEAQ (reference sequence). The CDR3 length is 15 residues. The CDR3 sequence is CASSPGTGPQETQYF. The CDR3 DNA follows: TGTGCTAGCAGCCCGGGGACAGGGCCACAAGAGACCCAGTACTTC. Filled out from reference TRBV7-7 and TRBJ2-5, the complete variable domain reads GAGVSQSPRYKVTKRGQDVTLRCDPISSHATLYWYQQALGQGPEFLTYFNYEAQPDKSGLPSDRFSAERPEGSISTLTIQRTEQRDSAMYRCASSPGTGPQETQYFGPGTRLLVL.

This clone showed up just once. The chain uses TRBV25-1 and TRBJ1-2; D possibly corresponds to TRBD1 (6 bases). Germline V lookup: CDR1 MGHDK, CDR2 SYGVNS. The CDR3 runs to 14 residues. Trimming stripped 6 bases from V and 7 bases from J, with 18 bases between. The DNA of the CDR3 is TGTGCCAGCAGCCCCACCTTAAAAGGGGGTGGCTACACCTTC. Encoded protein: CASSPTLKGGGYTF.

The chain has TRBV5-4 and TRBJ2-1; tentatively, D is TRBD2 (5 bases). The germline V gene has CDR1 SGHNT and CDR2 YYREEE (reference sequence). The CDR3 runs 14 residues. V lost 3 bases and J 8 bases, leaving 15 bases between the germline ends. CDR3 nucleotides: TGTGCCAGCAGCTACACCAATAGCGACTATGAGCAGTTCTTC. Protein product: CASSYTNSDYEQFF.

This clone was picked up a small number of times. CDR3 sequence reads: CASSQGTGGYEQYF. For the CDR3, the DNA is TGTGCCAGCAGCCAAGGGACAGGGGGGTACGAGCAGTACTTC. V usage is TRBV14 and J usage is TRBJ2-7, with 10 bases fitting TRBD1. Germline loops: CDR1 SGHDN, CDR2 FVKESK. V lost 1 base and J lost 4; bases outside the gene matches: 1. The CDR3 consists of 14 residues.

The chain links TRBV9 to TRBJ1-1, with 8 nucleotides matching TRBD1. CDR1 is SGDLS, CDR2 YYNGEE, per germline. J gave up 6 bases and V 5 bases, and 9 bases lay outside the gene matches. The CDR3 length is 14 residues. In DNA, the CDR3 is TGTGCCAGCAGTGTAACAGGGGGAGCGGCTGAAGCTTTCTTT. Residues: CASSVTGGAAEAFF.

The chain combines TRBV6-5 with TRBJ1-2, with D maybe TRBD1 (6 bases). CDR3 length: 13 amino acids. The V gene's germline CDR1 is MNHEY and CDR2 SVGAGI. V was cut by 5 bases and J by 8 bases, with 15 bases left in between. The CDR3 sequence: CASSEMGAGGYTF. The CDR3 region has the DNA TGTGCCAGCAGTGAAATGGGGGCGGGCGGCTACACCTTC.

This chain joins TRBV7-6 and TRBJ2-2; D is possibly TRBD1 (5 bases). Germline-derived CDR1 and CDR2 are SGHVS and FNYEAQ. CDR3 length: 16 amino acids. Trimming left V 2 bases short and J 1 base short, with 11 bases between. Here the CDR3 reads CASSLLAQGNTGELFF. CDR3 sequence (DNA): TGTGCCAGCAGCTTACTCGCCCAGGGGAACACCGGGGAGCTGTTTTTT.

This chain links TRBV4-1 with TRBJ1-6; possible D gene TRBD1, 6 bases. Germline CDR1 is MGHRA and CDR2 is YSYEKL. Trimming stripped 6 bases from V and 1 base from J, with 10 bases between. The CDR3 loop spans 15 amino acids. The CDR3 is CASSPGASYNSPLHF. The CDR3 nucleotides are TGCGCCAGCAGTCCAGGGGCATCCTATAATTCACCCCTCCACTTT.

This sequence joins TRBV5-1 and TRBJ2-1; 13 nucleotides match TRBD2. The germline gives CDR1 SGHRS, CDR2 YFSETQ. The CDR3 has 15 amino acids. V lost 3 bases and J lost 6; bases outside the gene matches: 3. CDR3 DNA: TGCGCCAGCAGCTGGAGACTAGCGGGGGGCAATGAGCAGTTCTTC. It is translated as CASSWRLAGGNEQFF.

The J gene is TRBJ2-3, the V gene TRBV4-1; 8 bases fit TRBD2. V lost 1 base, J lost 2 bases, and 5 bases stayed unmatched. This CDR3 is built from 16 residues. Germline loops: CDR1 MGHRA, CDR2 YSYEKL. The CDR3 coding sequence is TGCGCCAGCAGCCAAGGTCCAGCGGGGGTCACAGATACGCAGTATTTT. Residues: CASSQGPAGVTDTQYF.

CDR3 region: CASSPLQALNEKLFF. The CDR3 nucleotides read TGCGCCAGCAGCCCTTTGCAGGCCTTAAATGAAAAACTGTTTTTT. This chain connects TRBV4-1 to TRBJ1-4; D gene unclear. V was cut by 4 bases and J by 5 bases, with 14 bases left in between. The CDR3 contains 15 residues. The V gene's germline CDR1 is MGHRA and CDR2 YSYEKL.

This clone appeared a few times. The chain employs TRBV6-1 and TRBJ1-1; D is unclear. The V and J ends lost 5 bases and 1 base respectively, with 8 bases between them. This CDR3 contains 13 residues. Germline V lookup: CDR1 MNHNS, CDR2 SASEGT. The CDR3 loop is CASSSRGNTEAFF. The DNA for the CDR3 is TGTGCCAGCAGTTCCCGGGGGAACACTGAAGCTTTCTTT.

The chain couples TRBV27 to TRBJ2-3; weak D call: TRBD2 (5 bases). The CDR3 runs 14 residues. Trimming cost V 4 bases and J 4 bases, with 12 bases left between them. Germline V gene sequence: CDR1 MNHEY, CDR2 SMNVEV (reference sequence). Written as DNA, the CDR3 is TGTGCCAGCAGTTACGGGAAGGACGCAGATACGCAGTATTTT. This translates into CASSYGKDADTQYF.

The J gene is TRBJ2-5, the V gene TRBV30; D perhaps matches TRBD2 (6 bases). With the DNA end fitting TRBJ2-7 better, the J assignment may be wrong. The CDR3 covers 13 residues. Looked up from germline, CDR1 is GTSNPN and CDR2 is SVGIG (reference sequence). CDR3 loop: CAWSSGGYYEQYF. CDR3 bases: TGTGCCTGGTCCTCCGGGGGTTACTACGAGCAGTACTTC.

In this sample, this clone turned up a few times. This sequence joins TRBV2 and TRBJ1-4, with no clear D. CDR1 and CDR2 (germline): SNHLY, FYNNEI. With 7 bases removed from V and 16 bases from J, the gap between germline ends came to 22 bases. The CDR3 runs to 13 residues. CDR3 bases: TGTGCCAGCAAAGCCTCCCAAATATCGTACGGGTTTTTT. Its protein product is CASKASQISYGFF.

The chain combines TRBV30 with TRBJ1-3; 7 nucleotides match TRBD1. The CDR3 is 15 residues long. Looked up from germline, CDR1 is GTSNPN and CDR2 is SVGIG (reference sequence). Trimming removed 3 bases from V and 0 bases from J; junction bases left unmatched: 5. The CDR3 DNA follows: TGTGCCTGGAGCATGGGACAGCTCTCTGGAAACACCATATATTTT. This sequence encodes CAWSMGQLSGNTIYF.

This chain connects TRBV7-6 to TRBJ1-1; no clear D. Germline CDR1 reads SGHVS; CDR2 reads FNYEAQ. CDR3 size: 16 residues. V lost 1 base, J lost 3 bases, and 15 bases lay in between. The CDR3 sequence: CASSLGSALEDTEAFF. CDR3 sequence (DNA): TGTGCCAGCAGCTTAGGGTCCGCGTTGGAGGACACTGAAGCTTTCTTT.

The rearrangement uses TRBV9 and TRBJ2-1; 9 bases fit TRBD2. Germline V gene data show CDR1 as SGDLS and CDR2 as YYNGEE. V lost 3 bases and J lost 5; bases outside the gene matches: 15. This CDR3 is 18 amino acids long. This chain's CDR3 is CASSAGTSREIHNNEQFF. CDR3 bases: TGTGCCAGCAGCGCTGGGACTAGCAGGGAGATACATAACAATGAGCAGTTCTTC.

V is TRBV5-5 and J is TRBJ2-5, with 11 bases lining up with TRBD1. Germline-derived CDR1 and CDR2 are SGHKS and YYEKEE (reference sequence). The CDR3 runs 14 residues. Trimming at V came to 6 bases and at J to 5 bases, leaving 6 bases not matched to a gene. Written as DNA, the CDR3 is TGTGCCAGCATCGGACAGGGGGCGTTGGAGACCCAGTACTTC. Amino acid sequence: CASIGQGALETQYF. Full variable domain (rest looked up from reference TRBV5-5 and TRBJ2-5): DAGVTQSPTHLIKTRGQQVTLRCSPISGHKSVSWYQQVLGQGPQFIFQYYEKEERGRGNFPDRFSARQFPNYSSELNVNALLLGDSALYLCASIGQGALETQYFGPGTRLLVL.

The chain is built from TRBV5-1 and TRBJ2-7; possible D gene TRBD1, 7 bases. The germline CDR1 and CDR2 sequences are SGHRS and YFSETQ. V was trimmed by 2 bases and J by 1 base, leaving 13 bases between them. The CDR3 totals 15 residues. CDR3: CASSFDREASYEQYF. In DNA form, the CDR3 reads TGCGCCAGCAGCTTCGACAGGGAGGCATCCTACGAGCAGTACTTC.